These 29 T cell receptor beta chains were all obtained from the same sample, sequenced in a study of shared clonotypes between healthy human individuals. Here immunoSEQ multiplex PCR was the method, and the copy in TCRdb shows in-frame clones only, minus some. The sample yields some 1.4 million clones, around 97% seen once. The sequencing input was naive CD4+ T cells sorted from blood. Subset denoted: CD45RA+ positively selected. These TCRs come from a man aged 25-40 years in good health.

The chain's CDR3 is CASGTSRDTQYF. As DNA, the CDR3 is TGCGCCAGCGGGACCTCTCGGGATACGCAGTATTTT. The V gene is TRBV5-1, the J gene TRBJ2-3, with D perhaps assigned TRBD1 or TRBD2 (5 bases each). The CDR3 length is 12 residues. V was trimmed by 7 bases and J by 6 bases, leaving 12 bases between them. CDR1 and CDR2 (germline): SGHRS, YFSETQ.

The chain joins TRBV28 to TRBJ2-3, with 8 nucleotides matching TRBD1. V lost 0 bases to trimming and J lost 6 bases; unmatched junction nucleotides: 14. The CDR3 consists of 18 residues. Per germline, CDR1 MDHEN and CDR2 SYDVKM. Here the CDR3 reads CASSLWRTGTGRSDTQYF. CDR3 coding DNA: TGTGCCAGCAGTTTATGGCGGACCGGGACAGGAAGGTCGGATACGCAGTATTTT.

This chain connects TRBV19 to TRBJ2-7; TRBD1 agrees at 8 bases. CDR1 is LNHDA, CDR2 SQIVND, per germline (reference sequence). This CDR3 contains 14 residues. The ends lost 2 bases at V and 2 bases at J; junction bases unmatched: 2. CDR3 sequence: CASSIRDRPYEQYF. The CDR3 DNA reads as TGTGCCAGTAGTATAAGGGACAGGCCCTACGAGCAGTACTTC.

The V gene is TRBV12-5, the J gene TRBJ2-1; the match to TRBD2 covers 9 bases. Germline V gene data show CDR1 as LGHNT and CDR2 as FRNRAP. V lost 6 bases to trimming and J lost 9 bases; unmatched junction nucleotides: 18. The CDR3 has 17 residues. The chain's CDR3 is CASGTLGAGGGSGEQFF. The DNA of the CDR3 is TGTGCTAGTGGGACCCTTGGGGCGGGAGGGGGTTCCGGTGAGCAGTTCTTC.

V is TRBV19 and J is TRBJ2-2, with TRBD2 as a possible D gene (5 bases). Germline CDR1 LNHDA, CDR2 SQIVND (reference sequence). The CDR3 is made up of 14 amino acids. V lost 5 bases to trimming and J lost 1 base, with 8 bases between them. In DNA form, the CDR3 reads TGTGCCAGTAGTCCTCGGGGGAACACCGGGGAGCTGTTTTTT. As protein: CASSPRGNTGELFF.

The chain couples TRBV5-1 to TRBJ2-7, with unresolved D. CDR1 and CDR2 from the germline V gene are SGHRS and YFSETQ. V was clipped by 4 bases and J by 1 base, with 6 bases between them. The length of the CDR3 is 12 residues. CDR3 in DNA: TGCGCCAGCAGCACACCATCCTACGAGCAGTACTTC. It codes for CASSTPSYEQYF.

The chain recombines TRBV2 with TRBJ2-1; a weak D match, TRBD1 (6 bases). V lost 7 bases and J 6 bases, leaving 13 bases between the germline ends. The CDR3 sequence is 13 residues long. CDR1 is SNHLY, CDR2 FYNNEI, per germline. The CDR3 spells CASIQEGGNEQFF. In nucleotides, the CDR3 is TGTGCCAGCATCCAAGAAGGGGGCAATGAGCAGTTCTTC.

The genes are TRBV18 and TRBJ2-7, with a tentative D call TRBD1 (5 bases). CDR1 is KGHSH, CDR2 LQKENI, per germline. The CDR3 is made up of 15 amino acids. V lost 3 bases and J lost 2, with 14 bases in between. The CDR3 DNA follows: TGTGCCAGCTCACCCTATTCTGACAGTACCTACGAGCAGTACTTC. Encoded protein: CASSPYSDSTYEQYF.

This clone appeared a few times. Additional DNA sequences in this sample encode the identical CDR3. The chain has TRBV18 and TRBJ2-2; TRBD2 is a possible D gene (6 bases). The germline CDR1 and CDR2 sequences are KGHSH and LQKENI. There are 14 residues in the CDR3. V was cut by 1 base and J by 4 bases, with 7 bases left in between. CDR3 amino acids: CASSPLGGTGELFF. In DNA, the CDR3 is TGTGCCAGCTCACCACTCGGGGGCACCGGGGAGCTGTTTTTT. The full variable domain, in which reference TRBV18 and TRBJ2-2 provide the parts outside the CDR3, is NAGVMQNPRHLVRRRGQEARLRCSPMKGHSHVYWYRQLPEEGLKFMVYLQKENIIDESGMPKERFSAEFPKEGPSILRIQQVVRGDSAAYFCASSPLGGTGELFFGEGSRLTVL.

The chain employs TRBV28 and TRBJ2-7; 8 bases align to TRBD1. Germline loops: CDR1 MDHEN, CDR2 SYDVKM. V lost 4 bases to trimming and J lost 2 bases; unmatched junction nucleotides: 7. The CDR3 spans 15 residues. CDR3 sequence: CASSSQGAGTYEQYF. The CDR3 bases are TGTGCCAGCAGTTCCCAGGGGGCTGGCACCTACGAGCAGTACTTC. Full variable domain (remainder filled in from reference TRBV28 and TRBJ2-7): DVKVTQSSRYLVKRTGEKVFLECVQDMDHENMFWYRQDPGLGLRLIYFSYDVKMKEKGDIPEGYSVSREKKERFSLILESASTNQTSMYLCASSSQGAGTYEQYFGPGTRLTVT.

V and J are TRBV5-1 and TRBJ2-7; TRBD1 matches at 7 bases. The CDR3 has 15 residues. Germline V gene data show CDR1 as SGHRS and CDR2 as YFSETQ. V shed 5 bases, J shed 2 bases, and the junction held 10 bases outside the gene matches. The DNA for the CDR3 is TGCGCCAGCAGTTTGCTGACAGGGAGTGCCTACGAGCAGTACTTC. Amino acids: CASSLLTGSAYEQYF.

This rearrangement joins TRBV5-1 to TRBJ2-1; 10 nucleotides align to TRBD2. Germline V gene data show CDR1 as SGHRS and CDR2 as YFSETQ. The V and J ends lost 1 base and 9 bases, in that order; junction bases with no gene match: 13. The CDR3 is 17 residues long. The CDR3 DNA reads TGCGCCAGCAGCTTGTTAACTAGCGGGATGGGGTACGGTGAGCAGTTCTTC. This encodes CASSLLTSGMGYGEQFF.

The chain couples TRBV27 to TRBJ1-1; tentatively, D is TRBD1 (5 bases). There are 14 residues in the CDR3. The V end was cut by 4 bases, the J end by 2 bases, with 11 bases between. In germline, CDR1 is MNHEY, CDR2 SMNVEV (reference sequence). CDR3 nucleotides: TGTGCCAGCAGTTCACAGGTCGGAAACACTGAAGCTTTCTTT. Translation: CASSSQVGNTEAFF.

V and J are TRBV6-5 and TRBJ1-5; 10 bases map to TRBD1. This CDR3 has 14 residues. Germline CDR1 reads MNHEY; CDR2 reads SVGAGI. Losses at the gene ends were 6 bases for V and 6 bases for J; bases not matched to a gene: 5. CDR3 residues: CASSLGQGSQPQHF. The CDR3 DNA reads TGTGCCAGCAGCCTGGGACAGGGGAGTCAGCCCCAGCATTTT.

The sample holds one count of this clone. The gene calls are TRBV7-2 and TRBJ2-7, with 8 nucleotides matching TRBD2. There are 14 residues in the CDR3. Germline V gene lookup returns CDR1 SGHTA and CDR2 FQGNSA. V dropped 4 bases and J dropped 5; count of bases not matched to a gene: 7. In DNA form, the CDR3 reads TGTGCCAGCAGCTCCACCGGGGGGGGCAACGAGCAGTACTTC. Its translation is CASSSTGGGNEQYF.

The chain uses TRBV9 and TRBJ1-4; TRBD1 is a possible D gene (5 bases). The CDR3 covers 15 residues. V lost 6 bases, J lost 4 bases, and 16 bases lay in between. Germline V gives CDR1 SGDLS, CDR2 YYNGEE. CDR3 nucleotide sequence: TGTGCCAGCAATCCGGGGGACCGAGATAATGAAAAACTGTTTTTT. Protein sequence: CASNPGDRDNEKLFF.

The CDR3 sequence is CASSERGSEQFF. Here the CDR3 DNA reads TGTGCCAGCAGTGAAAGGGGTAGTGAGCAGTTCTTC. The chain combines TRBV6-1 with TRBJ2-1, with D possibly matching TRBD1 (5 bases). This CDR3 region has 12 residues. CDR1 and CDR2 from the germline V gene are MNHNS and SASEGT. Trimming removed 2 bases from V and 9 bases from J, with 8 bases in between.

This sequence joins TRBV19 and TRBJ2-1; no clear D gene. The V gene's germline CDR1 is LNHDA and CDR2 SQIVND (reference sequence). The V end lost 3 bases, the J end lost 3 bases, and 9 bases lay between the germline ends. There are 14 residues in the CDR3. The CDR3 spells CASSIGHSYNEQFF. DNA of the CDR3: TGTGCCAGTAGTATTGGGCACAGCTACAATGAGCAGTTCTTC.

V is TRBV19 and J is TRBJ1-5; the match to TRBD1 covers 7 bases. The CDR3 covers 15 residues. With V trimmed by 2 bases and J by 3 bases, 4 bases remained unmatched. From germline, CDR1 is LNHDA and CDR2 SQIVND (reference sequence). In DNA, the CDR3 is TGTGCCAGTAGTATACAGGGGGGCCTCAATCAGCCCCAGCATTTT. The encoded protein is CASSIQGGLNQPQHF.

The chain recombines TRBV18 with TRBJ1-4; D might be TRBD1 (6 bases). The CDR3 totals 15 residues. V was cut by 4 bases and J by 6 bases, with 15 bases left in between. Germline V gene sequence: CDR1 KGHSH, CDR2 LQKENI. CDR3 coding DNA: TGTGCCAGCTCACGAGGCAGGGCAGGGGATGAAAAACTGTTTTTT. This translates into CASSRGRAGDEKLFF.

The J gene is TRBJ2-7, the V gene TRBV12-5; no reliable D call. Trimming shortened V by 0 bases and J by 0 bases, and 6 bases separated the two germline ends. The CDR3 is 14 residues long. In germline, CDR1 is LGHNT, CDR2 FRNRAP. CDR3 coding DNA: TGTGCTAGTGGTTTGGTACTGAGCTCCTACGAGCAGTACTTC. This encodes CASGLVLSSYEQYF.

A single count supports this clone. The V call is TRBV5-4, the J call TRBJ2-1, with 12 bases identical to TRBD2. Per the germline V gene, CDR1 is SGHNT and CDR2 is YYREEE (reference sequence). The CDR3 is 17 amino acids. The V and J ends lost 6 bases and 0 bases, in that order; junction bases with no gene match: 7. The DNA for the CDR3 is TGTGCCAGCAAACTAGCGGGAGGACCCGGCTCCTACAATGAGCAGTTCTTC. Translated: CASKLAGGPGSYNEQFF.

The rearrangement links TRBV10-3 to TRBJ1-2, with D maybe TRBD1 (5 bases). This CDR3 has 14 amino acids. Germline V gives CDR1 ENHRY, CDR2 SYGVKD. Trimming pared 4 bases from V and 2 bases from J, leaving 11 bases between. DNA for the CDR3: TGTGCCATCAGTGCCGGCAGGGTAAACTATGGCTACACCTTC. Its protein product is CAISAGRVNYGYTF.

The CDR3 region is CASSPRPNSGANVLTF. The CDR3 coding sequence is TGTGCCAGCTCACCACGACCGAACTCTGGGGCCAACGTCCTGACTTTC. The chain uses TRBV18 and TRBJ2-6, with D unclear. This CDR3 comprises 16 residues. The germline V and J ends were trimmed by 1 base and 0 bases, with 7 bases remaining between them. The germline gives CDR1 KGHSH, CDR2 LQKENI.

J is TRBJ1-3 and V is TRBV4-3; no definite D call. CDR3 size: 13 residues. The V and J ends lost 4 bases and 3 bases respectively, with 7 bases between them. The germline gives CDR1 LGHNA, CDR2 YSLEER. Here the CDR3 reads CASSPRYGNTIYF. The DNA of the CDR3 is TGCGCCAGCAGCCCACGATATGGAAACACCATATATTTT.

The chain recombines TRBV27 with TRBJ2-5, with TRBD2 matching 8 bases. CDR1 and CDR2 from the germline V gene are MNHEY and SMNVEV (reference sequence). This CDR3 contains 16 residues. Unmatched junction bases numbered 5, after V lost 2 bases and J lost 0 bases. Here the CDR3 reads CASSLVGGGYQETQYF. The DNA of the CDR3 is TGTGCCAGCAGTTTAGTCGGCGGGGGGTACCAAGAGACCCAGTACTTC.

J is TRBJ1-1 and V is TRBV4-1; no clear D. V was pared by 1 base and J by 0 bases, with 6 bases between. Germline CDR1 is MGHRA and CDR2 is YSYEKL. CDR3 length equals 14 residues. The DNA for the CDR3 is TGCGCCAGCAGCCAAGTTCCCGTGAACACTGAAGCTTTCTTT. Translation gives CASSQVPVNTEAFF.

J is TRBJ2-5 and V is TRBV6-1; 12 bases agree with TRBD1. Germline V lookup: CDR1 MNHNS, CDR2 SASEGT. Trimming took 1 base from V and 5 from J; bases not matched to a gene: 11. The CDR3 totals 18 residues. CDR3 bases: TGTGCCAGCAGTGAAGTCCCCCGGGACAGGGGGCGCCGGGAGACCCAGTACTTC. Encoded protein: CASSEVPRDRGRRETQYF.

The chain couples TRBV7-9 to TRBJ2-3, with TRBD2 matching over 11 bases. The CDR3 has 15 amino acids. Germline V CDR1 and CDR2: SEHNR, FQNEAQ (reference sequence). Germline trimming cut 2 bases from V and 5 bases from J; bases unmatched to any gene: 3. Here the CDR3 DNA reads TGTGCCAGCAGCTTAACTAGCGGGAGTGTAGATACGCAGTATTTT. It is translated as CASSLTSGSVDTQYF.